Each of the 23 T cell receptor beta chains below was sequenced from the same sample in a study of CD8+CD57+ T cells in acquired aplastic anemia. CDR3 and TCR beta VDJ profiling relied on a genomic DNA template. A single record per CDR3 protein comes from TCRdb applying MiXCR to the reads. The table lists about 98,000 distinct CDR3 sequences, around 68% of them singletons. For sequencing, patients were chosen who had shown expansion of CD8+CD57+ cells by flow cytometry. The sample comprised sorted CD4+, CD8+, or CD8+CD57+ T cells (not recorded which) from PBMCs. Source of these receptors: a human donor with aplastic anemia.

This clonotype has just one count. This rearrangement joins TRBV29-1 to TRBJ2-5; a weak D match, TRBD2 (6 bases). This CDR3 region has 12 residues. Germline values: CDR1 SQVTM, CDR2 ANQGSEA. V shed 6 bases and J shed 1 base, with 9 bases lying between them. CDR3 region: CSVRRVQETQYF. CDR3 bases: TGCAGCGTAAGGAGGGTCCAAGAGACCCAGTACTTC.

The chain is built from TRBV15 and TRBJ2-5; no reliable D call. The V gene's germline CDR1 is LNHNV and CDR2 YYDKDF (reference sequence). The CDR3 covers 13 residues. Trimming left V 1 base short and J 13 bases short, with 16 bases between. In DNA, the CDR3 is TGTGCCACCAGCAGAGGCTGGGAAATTGGATCGTACTTC. As protein: CATSRGWEIGSYF.

The rearrangement uses TRBV9 and TRBJ2-6, with D maybe TRBD1 (5 bases). CDR3 size: 15 residues. Germline V gene sequence: CDR1 SGDLS, CDR2 YYNGEE. V shed 3 bases and J shed 1 base, with 8 bases lying between them. The CDR3 region has the DNA TGTGCCAGCAGCGCACAGGTATCTGGGGCCAACGTCCTGACTTTC. It specifies CASSAQVSGANVLTF.

The V call is TRBV7-6, the J call TRBJ2-5; 7 bases map to TRBD2. Germline V gene data show CDR1 as SGHVS and CDR2 as FNYEAQ. The CDR3 totals 14 residues. The V and J ends lost 5 bases and 5 bases, in that order; junction bases with no gene match: 8. The CDR3 region has the DNA TGTGCCAGCAGCCCTAGCGGAGGAGGGGAGACCCAGTACTTC. This sequence encodes CASSPSGGGETQYF.

The sample holds one count of this clonotype. This sequence joins TRBV29-1 and TRBJ2-7; 16 bases map to TRBD2. Germline V gene sequence: CDR1 SQVTM, CDR2 ANQGSEA. CDR3 length equals 16 residues. Germline trimming cut 4 bases from V and 3 bases from J; bases unmatched to any gene: 6. This CDR3 reads CSVAPGLAGGHYEQYF. The CDR3 DNA follows: TGCAGCGTTGCCCCGGGACTAGCGGGAGGGCACTACGAGCAGTACTTC.

The chain couples TRBV12-3 or TRBV12-4 to TRBJ2-5; a weak D match, TRBD1 (5 bases). This CDR3 is 13 amino acids long. V lost 3 bases and J 3 bases, leaving 8 bases between the germline ends. CDR3 coding DNA: TGTGCCAGCAGTTTGGGGCCTGAAGAGACCCAGTACTTC. This gives the protein CASSLGPEETQYF.

CDR3 nucleotides: TGTGCCATCAAGCCGGGACAGGGGGCGCCGGGCACTGAAGCTTTCTTT. This codes for CAIKPGQGAPGTEAFF. The chain has TRBV10-3 and TRBJ1-1; 12 bases are a match to TRBD1. This CDR3 has 16 residues. CDR1 ENHRY and CDR2 SYGVKD come from the germline V gene. V lost 7 bases, J lost 4 bases, and 10 bases stayed unmatched.

This clonotype was counted between two and nine times. The rearrangement uses TRBV4-1 and TRBJ2-7; D is unclear. The CDR3 spans 12 residues. With 4 bases removed from V and 1 base from J, the gap between germline ends came to 5 bases. Germline values: CDR1 MGHRA, CDR2 YSYEKL. The CDR3 here is CASSPISYEQYF. CDR3 DNA: TGCGCCAGCAGCCCAATATCCTACGAGCAGTACTTC.

The chain joins TRBV20-1 to TRBJ2-2, with 8 bases lining up with TRBD2. Germline lookup yields CDR1 DFQATT and CDR2 SNEGSKA (reference sequence). The CDR3 length is 15 residues. V lost 2 bases and J lost 1; bases outside the gene matches: 3. CDR3 nucleotides: TGCAGTGCTAGATCCACTAGCGGGAACACCGGGGAGCTGTTTTTT. Encoded protein: CSARSTSGNTGELFF.

This clonotype was counted between two and nine times. The chain employs TRBV15 and TRBJ2-3; 9 nucleotides align to TRBD2. CDR1 is LNHNV, CDR2 YYDKDF, per germline (reference sequence). Trimming removed 1 base from V and 2 bases from J; junction bases left unmatched: 7. CDR3 size: 17 residues. This CDR3 reads CATSRVASGTPTDTQYF. The CDR3 nucleotides read TGTGCCACCAGCAGAGTGGCTAGCGGGACTCCCACAGATACGCAGTATTTT.

The rearrangement uses TRBV15 and TRBJ1-4, with D possibly being TRBD1 (5 bases). This CDR3 is 13 amino acids long. Germline V lookup: CDR1 LNHNV, CDR2 YYDKDF (reference sequence). Trimming took off 8 bases at V and 8 bases at J, with 15 bases between the two ends. The CDR3 DNA sequence: TGTGCCACCTCTCTGTTCCGGGGCGAAAAACTGTTTTTT. Its translation: CATSLFRGEKLFF. Supplemented by reference TRBV15 and TRBJ1-4, the full variable domain reads DAMVIQNPRYQVTQFGKPVTLSCSQTLNHNVMYWYQQKSSQAPKLLFHYYDKDFNNEADTPDNFQSRRPNTSFCFLDIRSPGLGDTAMYLCATSLFRGEKLFFGSGTQLSVL.

The chain uses TRBV10-3 and TRBJ1-1; no clear D gene. V was pared by 3 bases and J by 5 bases, with 16 bases between. This CDR3 has 15 amino acids. Looked up from germline, CDR1 is ENHRY and CDR2 is SYGVKD. The CDR3 DNA reads TGTGCCATCAGTGATCCGAGAGAGGGCGCGACTGAAGCTTTCTTT. It encodes CAISDPREGATEAFF.

The chain recombines TRBV7-8 with TRBJ1-1; D is ambiguous. The germline gives CDR1 SGHVS, CDR2 FQNEAQ. The length of the CDR3 is 10 residues. Trimming pared 8 bases from V and 3 bases from J, leaving 4 bases between. This CDR3 is CASGDTEAFF. The CDR3 DNA is TGTGCCAGCGGGGACACTGAAGCTTTCTTT.

The chain recombines TRBV6-1 with TRBJ2-5; D call uncertain. V dropped 7 bases and J dropped 5 bases, with 20 bases sitting between them. The CDR3 is 15 amino acids. Germline V CDR1 and CDR2: MNHNS, SASEGT. The CDR3 sequence is CASKLILVPRETQYF. The CDR3 DNA reads as TGTGCCAGCAAGCTTATTTTAGTTCCGCGGGAGACCCAGTACTTC.

This clonotype was seen once. The chain has TRBV11-1 and TRBJ2-2; a possible D gene is TRBD1 (7 bases). V was cut by 5 bases and J by 7 bases, with 20 bases left in between. The CDR3 is made up of 16 amino acids. Germline V gene sequence: CDR1 SGHAT, CDR2 FQDESV (reference sequence). The CDR3 DNA is TGTGCCAGCAGCGCAGGGGGGACCCTGAGGGTCGGGGAGCTGTTTTTT. This encodes CASSAGGTLRVGELFF.

This chain links TRBV7-9 with TRBJ2-7, with TRBD1 identical over 7 bases. CDR1 and CDR2 (germline): SEHNR, FQNEAQ (reference sequence). J lost 6 bases, V lost 9 bases, and 11 bases had no gene match. The CDR3 is 13 amino acids. Here the CDR3 DNA reads TGTGCCAGAAGCCCCAGGGACAGCCGCGAGCAGTACTTC. It encodes CARSPRDSREQYF.

This chain uses TRBV20-1 with TRBJ2-2; D might be TRBD1 or TRBD2, each matching 5 bases. Deletions cut 5 bases from V and 1 base from J, with 17 bases between. Germline-derived CDR1 and CDR2 are DFQATT and SNEGSKA (reference sequence). This CDR3 has 16 residues. CDR3 amino acids: CSAGYTGTVNTGELFF. The CDR3 DNA reads as TGCAGTGCTGGATACACCGGGACGGTGAACACCGGGGAGCTGTTTTTT.

This clonotype appeared a single time. V usage is TRBV20-1 and J usage is TRBJ2-1, with 9 bases identical to TRBD1. Germline trimming cut 0 bases from V and 6 bases from J; bases unmatched to any gene: 9. Germline CDR1 and CDR2: DFQATT and SNEGSKA (reference sequence). The CDR3 consists of 16 residues. This CDR3 is CSARDPGQGQGNEQFF. The CDR3 DNA follows: TGCAGTGCTAGAGACCCTGGACAGGGACAGGGCAATGAGCAGTTCTTC.

In its sample, this clonotype was seen once. CDR3 loop: CASSEWSNGSYEQYF. The CDR3 nucleotides read TGCGCCAGCAGTGAGTGGTCAAACGGCTCCTACGAGCAGTACTTC. V is TRBV10-1 and J is TRBJ2-7; D is uncertain. From germline, CDR1 is WNHNN and CDR2 SYGVQD (reference sequence). The germline V and J ends were trimmed by 1 base and 0 bases, with 10 bases remaining between them. The CDR3 is 15 amino acids.

This rearrangement joins TRBV20-1 to TRBJ2-3; D uncertain. In germline, CDR1 is DFQATT, CDR2 SNEGSKA (reference sequence). The CDR3 spans 12 residues. V was clipped by 3 bases and J by 2 bases, with 6 bases between them. The CDR3 loop reads CSASGYTDTQYF. CDR3 DNA: TGCAGTGCTAGCGGATACACAGATACGCAGTATTTT.

This clonotype was counted ten times or more. The chain is built from TRBV10-3 and TRBJ2-2, with 9 positions matching TRBD1. The germline gives CDR1 ENHRY, CDR2 SYGVKD. The CDR3 consists of 16 residues. J gave up 5 bases and V 10 bases, and 14 bases lay outside the gene matches. CDR3 region: CATAGEGTGPTGELFF. CDR3 nucleotide sequence: TGTGCCACAGCAGGGGAAGGGACAGGGCCGACCGGGGAGCTGTTTTTT.

In regard to this clonotype: The CDR3 end shows no conserved phenylalanine or tryptophan, and so a read error is likely. The chain employs TRBV25-1 and TRBJ2-3; possibly TRBD1 or TRBD2 for D (6 bases each). Germline CDR1 reads MGHDK; CDR2 reads SYGVNS. This CDR3 is 19 amino acids long. The DNA for the CDR3 is TGTGCCAGCAGCGAATATAGGGGGGAGACGGCGGGGTGGATAGATACGCAGTATCTT. Translating gives CASSEYRGETAGWIDTQYL.

V is TRBV29-1 and J is TRBJ1-1; weak D call: TRBD1 (5 bases). Deletions cut 7 bases from V and 5 bases from J, with 17 bases between. Germline CDR1 SQVTM, CDR2 ANQGSEA. The CDR3 length is 13 residues. The chain's CDR3 is CSAVDSWGTEAFF. DNA of the CDR3: TGCAGCGCCGTCGACTCATGGGGGACTGAAGCTTTCTTT.